This TCR beta chain was identified during a study of cytomegalovirus exposure and HLA in healthy donors. These donors, healthy bone marrow donors, were studied. PCR involved 60 Vbeta and 13 Jbeta primers. The table came from immunoSEQ multiplex PCR; TCRdb's copy has only in-frame clones and leaves some out. The table lists roughly 160,000 clones, more than 75% of them singletons, with 8.5% to 10% in the top ten. The CDR3 runs to 13 residues. Per germline, CDR1 LNHDA and CDR2 SQIVND (reference sequence). Unmatched junction bases numbered 6, after V lost 10 bases and J lost 1 base. For this clone: Its antigen is not known.

The study's findings and limits: A missense DCLRE1C variant was associated with V- and J-gene trimming of TCR beta chains in a later analysis, and an independent cohort replicated the association.

This TCR was sampled from a man between 18 and 29 years old in good health and CMV-seropositive. Sequencing input: PBMCs. V gene TRBV19 combines with J gene TRBJ1-1, with 7 bases lining up with TRBD1. CDR3 residues: CATERQGNTEAFF. The DNA for the CDR3 is TGTGCCACTGAAAGACAGGGGAACACTGAAGCTTTCTTT.